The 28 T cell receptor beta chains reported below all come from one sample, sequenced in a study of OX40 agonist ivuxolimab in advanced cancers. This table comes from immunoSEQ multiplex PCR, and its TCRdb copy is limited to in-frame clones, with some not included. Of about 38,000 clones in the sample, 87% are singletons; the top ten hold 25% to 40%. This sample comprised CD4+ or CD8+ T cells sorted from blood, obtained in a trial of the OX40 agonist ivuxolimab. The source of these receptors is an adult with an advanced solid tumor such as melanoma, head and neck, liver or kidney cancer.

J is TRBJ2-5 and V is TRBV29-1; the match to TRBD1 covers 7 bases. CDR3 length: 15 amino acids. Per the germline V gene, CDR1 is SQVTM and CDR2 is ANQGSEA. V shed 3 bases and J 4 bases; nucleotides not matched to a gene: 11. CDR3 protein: CSVEGTRGQRETQYF. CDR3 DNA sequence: TGCAGCGTTGAGGGGACGAGGGGGCAGAGAGAGACCCAGTACTTC.

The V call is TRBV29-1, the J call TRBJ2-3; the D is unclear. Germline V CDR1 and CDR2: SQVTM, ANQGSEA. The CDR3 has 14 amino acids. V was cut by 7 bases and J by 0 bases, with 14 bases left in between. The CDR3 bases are TGCAGCGCCCTCCTACAGACTAGCACAGATACGCAGTATTTT. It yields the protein CSALLQTSTDTQYF.

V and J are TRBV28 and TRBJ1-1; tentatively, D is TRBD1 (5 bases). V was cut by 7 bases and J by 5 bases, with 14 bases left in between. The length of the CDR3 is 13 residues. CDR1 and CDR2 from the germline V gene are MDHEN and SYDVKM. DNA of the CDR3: TGTGCCAGCAATCGATCATGGGGGACTGAAGCTTTCTTT. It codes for CASNRSWGTEAFF.

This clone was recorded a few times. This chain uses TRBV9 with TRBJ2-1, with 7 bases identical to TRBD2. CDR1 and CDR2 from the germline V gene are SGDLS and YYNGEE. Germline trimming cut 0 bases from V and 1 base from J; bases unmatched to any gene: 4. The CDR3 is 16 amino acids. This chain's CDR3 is CASSVDPSGSYNEQFF. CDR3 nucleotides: TGTGCCAGCAGCGTAGACCCTAGCGGTTCCTACAATGAGCAGTTCTTC.

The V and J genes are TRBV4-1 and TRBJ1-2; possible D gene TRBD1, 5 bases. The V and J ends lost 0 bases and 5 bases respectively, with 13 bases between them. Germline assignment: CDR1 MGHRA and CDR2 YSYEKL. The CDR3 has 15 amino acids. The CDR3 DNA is TGCGCCAGCAGCCAAGAGGGACGTCCTTCATATGGCTACACCTTC. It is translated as CASSQEGRPSYGYTF.

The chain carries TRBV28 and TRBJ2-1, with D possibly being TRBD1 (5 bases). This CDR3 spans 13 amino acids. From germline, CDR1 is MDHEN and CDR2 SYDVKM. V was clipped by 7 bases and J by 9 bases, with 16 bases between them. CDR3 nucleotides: TGTGCCAGCAACTCTAATCCAGGGTCTGAGCAGTTCTTC. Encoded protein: CASNSNPGSEQFF.

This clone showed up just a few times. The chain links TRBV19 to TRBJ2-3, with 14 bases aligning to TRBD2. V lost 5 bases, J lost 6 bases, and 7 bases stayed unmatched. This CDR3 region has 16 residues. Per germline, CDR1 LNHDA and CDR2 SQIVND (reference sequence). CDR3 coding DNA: TGTGCCAGTAGTCCGAGACTAGCGGGGGGGCCGGATACGCAGTATTTT. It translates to CASSPRLAGGPDTQYF.

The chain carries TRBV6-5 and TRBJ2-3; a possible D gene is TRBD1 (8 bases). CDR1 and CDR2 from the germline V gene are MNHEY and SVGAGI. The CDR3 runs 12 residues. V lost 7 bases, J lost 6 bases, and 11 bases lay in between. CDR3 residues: CASKQGGDTQYF. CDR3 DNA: TGTGCCAGCAAACAGGGGGGGGATACGCAGTATTTT.

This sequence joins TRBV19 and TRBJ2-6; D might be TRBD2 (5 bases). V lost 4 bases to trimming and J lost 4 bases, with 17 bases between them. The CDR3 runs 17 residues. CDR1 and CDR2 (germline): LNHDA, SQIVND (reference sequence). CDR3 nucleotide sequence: TGTGCCAGTAGTAAACGGCAGTCACGAGGGGGGGCCAACGTCCTGACTTTC. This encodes CASSKRQSRGGANVLTF. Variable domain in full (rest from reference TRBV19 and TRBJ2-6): DGGITQSPKYLFRKEGQNVTLSCEQNLNHDAMYWYRQDPGQGLRLIYYSQIVNDFQKGDIAEGYSVSREKKESFPLTVTSAQKNPTAFYLCASSKRQSRGGANVLTFGAGSRLTVL.

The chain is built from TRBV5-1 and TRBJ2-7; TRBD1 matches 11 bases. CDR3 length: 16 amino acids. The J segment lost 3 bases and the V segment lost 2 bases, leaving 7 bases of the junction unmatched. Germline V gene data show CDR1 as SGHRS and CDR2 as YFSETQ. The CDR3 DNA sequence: TGCGCCAGCAGCTTTCCGGGACAGGGGGTCTTCTACGAGCAGTACTTC. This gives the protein CASSFPGQGVFYEQYF.

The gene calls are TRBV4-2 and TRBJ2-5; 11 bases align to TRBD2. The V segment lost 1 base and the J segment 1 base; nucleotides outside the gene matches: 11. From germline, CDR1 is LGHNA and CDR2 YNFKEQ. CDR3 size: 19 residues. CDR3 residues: CASSQGPSRTSGGQETQYF. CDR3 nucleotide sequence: TGTGCCAGCAGCCAAGGCCCCTCGCGCACTAGCGGGGGCCAAGAGACCCAGTACTTC.

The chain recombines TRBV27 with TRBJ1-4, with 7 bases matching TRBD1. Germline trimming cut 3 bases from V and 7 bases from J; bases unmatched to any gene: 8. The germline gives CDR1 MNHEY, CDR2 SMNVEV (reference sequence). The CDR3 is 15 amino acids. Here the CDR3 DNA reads TGTGCCAGCAGTTTTCCAGGGGGAGAGGGTGAAAAACTGTTTTTT. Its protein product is CASSFPGGEGEKLFF.

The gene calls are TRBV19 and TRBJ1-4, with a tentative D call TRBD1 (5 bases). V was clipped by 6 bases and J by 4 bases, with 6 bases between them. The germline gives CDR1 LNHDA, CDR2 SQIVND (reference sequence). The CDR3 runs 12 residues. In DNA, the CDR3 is TGTGCCAGTAGCGGGGGTAATGAAAAACTGTTTTTT. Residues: CASSGGNEKLFF.

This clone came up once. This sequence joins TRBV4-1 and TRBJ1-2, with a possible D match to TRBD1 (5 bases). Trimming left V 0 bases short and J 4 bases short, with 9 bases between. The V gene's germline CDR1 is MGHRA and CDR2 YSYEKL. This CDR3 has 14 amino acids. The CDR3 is CASSQEADSYGYTF. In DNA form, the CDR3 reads TGCGCCAGCAGCCAAGAGGCCGACAGCTATGGCTACACCTTC.

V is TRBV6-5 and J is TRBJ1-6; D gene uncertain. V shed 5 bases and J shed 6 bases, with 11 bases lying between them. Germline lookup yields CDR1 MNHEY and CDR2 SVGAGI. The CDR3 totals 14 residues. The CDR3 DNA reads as TGTGCCAGCAGTATCCAGCTACCTAATTCACCCCTCCACTTT. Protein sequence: CASSIQLPNSPLHF.

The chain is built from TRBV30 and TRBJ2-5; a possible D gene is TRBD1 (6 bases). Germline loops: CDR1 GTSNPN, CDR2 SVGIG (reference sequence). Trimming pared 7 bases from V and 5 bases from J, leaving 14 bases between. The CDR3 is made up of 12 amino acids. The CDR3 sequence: CASSQGVETQYF. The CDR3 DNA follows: TGTGCCTCTTCACAGGGAGTCGAGACCCAGTACTTC. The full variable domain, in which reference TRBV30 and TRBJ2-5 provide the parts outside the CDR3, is SQTIHQWPATLVQPVGSPLSLECTVEGTSNPNLYWYRQAAGRGLQLLFYSVGIGQISSEVPQNLSASRPQDRQFILSSKKLLLSDSGFYLCASSQGVETQYFGPGTRLLVL.

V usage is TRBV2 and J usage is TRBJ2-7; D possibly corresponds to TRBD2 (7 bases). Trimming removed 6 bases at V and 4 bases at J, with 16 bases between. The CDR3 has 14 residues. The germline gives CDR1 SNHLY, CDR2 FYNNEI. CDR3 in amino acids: CASRTSGGLYEQYF. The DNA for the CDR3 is TGTGCCAGCAGGACCTCCGGGGGGCTGTACGAGCAGTACTTC.

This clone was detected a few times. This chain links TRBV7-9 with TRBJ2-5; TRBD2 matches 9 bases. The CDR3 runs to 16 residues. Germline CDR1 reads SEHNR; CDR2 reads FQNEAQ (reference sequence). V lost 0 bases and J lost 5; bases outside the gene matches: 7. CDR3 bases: TGTGCCAGCAGCTTAGCGGAAAGCGGGAGGAGGGAGACCCAGTACTTC. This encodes CASSLAESGRRETQYF. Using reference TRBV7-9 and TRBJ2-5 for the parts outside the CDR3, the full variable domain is DTGVSQNPRHKITKRGQNVTFRCDPISEHNRLYWYRQTLGQGPEFLTYFQNEAQLEKSRLLSDRFSAERPKGSFSTLEIQRTEQGDSAMYLCASSLAESGRRETQYFGPGTRLLVL.

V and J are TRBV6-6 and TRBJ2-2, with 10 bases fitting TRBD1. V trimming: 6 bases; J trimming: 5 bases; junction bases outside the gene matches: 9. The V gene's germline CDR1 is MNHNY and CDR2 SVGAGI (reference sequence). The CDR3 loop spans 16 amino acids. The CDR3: CASSPTGQGLTGELFF. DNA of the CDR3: TGTGCCAGCAGCCCAACGGGACAGGGGCTAACCGGGGAGCTGTTTTTT.

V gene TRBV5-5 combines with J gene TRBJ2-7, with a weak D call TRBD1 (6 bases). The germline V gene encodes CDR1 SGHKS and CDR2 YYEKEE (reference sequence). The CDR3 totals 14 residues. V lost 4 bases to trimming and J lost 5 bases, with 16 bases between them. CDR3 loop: CASSAQGPRDEQYF. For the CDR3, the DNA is TGTGCCAGCAGCGCGCAGGGGCCCAGGGACGAGCAGTACTTC.

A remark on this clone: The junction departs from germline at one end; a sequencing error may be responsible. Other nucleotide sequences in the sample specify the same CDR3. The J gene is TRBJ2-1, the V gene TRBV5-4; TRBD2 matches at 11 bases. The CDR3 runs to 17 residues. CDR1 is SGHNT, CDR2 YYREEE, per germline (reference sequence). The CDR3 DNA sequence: TGCGCCAGCAGCAGAGGGACTAGCGGCAGCTCCTACAATGAGCAGTTCTTC. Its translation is CASSRGTSGSSYNEQFF.

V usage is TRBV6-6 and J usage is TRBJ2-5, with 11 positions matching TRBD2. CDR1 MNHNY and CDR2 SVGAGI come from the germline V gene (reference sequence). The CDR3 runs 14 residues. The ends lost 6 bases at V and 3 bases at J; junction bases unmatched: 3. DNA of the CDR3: TGTGCCAGCAGATCGGGACTAGCGGAAGAGACCCAGTACTTC. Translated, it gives CASRSGLAEETQYF.

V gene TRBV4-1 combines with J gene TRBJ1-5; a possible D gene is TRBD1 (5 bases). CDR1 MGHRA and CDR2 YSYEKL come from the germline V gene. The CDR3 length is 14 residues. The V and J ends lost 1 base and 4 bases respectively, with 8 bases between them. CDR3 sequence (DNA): TGCGCCAGCAGCCAAGTAGGGGCAAATCAGCCCCAGCATTTT. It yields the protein CASSQVGANQPQHF.

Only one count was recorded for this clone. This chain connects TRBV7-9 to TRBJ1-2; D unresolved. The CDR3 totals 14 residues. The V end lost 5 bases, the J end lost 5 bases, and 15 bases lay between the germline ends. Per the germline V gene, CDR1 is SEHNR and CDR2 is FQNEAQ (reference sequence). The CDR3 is CASSLMATAYGYTF. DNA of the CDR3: TGTGCCAGCAGCCTCATGGCCACAGCTTATGGCTACACCTTC.

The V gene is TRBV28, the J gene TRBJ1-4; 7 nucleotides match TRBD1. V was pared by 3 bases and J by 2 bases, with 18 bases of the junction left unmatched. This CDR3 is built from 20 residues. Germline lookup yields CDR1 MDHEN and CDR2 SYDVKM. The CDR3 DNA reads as TGTGCCAGCAGTTTGATCCCAGGGGGTGGAAAGGCTTTGACTAATGAAAAACTGTTTTTT. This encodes CASSLIPGGGKALTNEKLFF.

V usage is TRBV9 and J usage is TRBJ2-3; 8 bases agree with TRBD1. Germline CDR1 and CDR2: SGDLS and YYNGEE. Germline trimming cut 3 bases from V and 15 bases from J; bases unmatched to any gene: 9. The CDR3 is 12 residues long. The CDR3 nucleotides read TGTGCCAGCAGCGCCCCGGCAGGGGGCAAATATTTT. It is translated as CASSAPAGGKYF. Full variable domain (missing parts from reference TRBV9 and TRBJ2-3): DSGVTQTPKHLITATGQRVTLRCSPRSGDLSVYWYQQSLDQGLQFLIQYYNGEERAKGNILERFSAQQFPDLHSELNLSSLELGDSALYFCASSAPAGGKYFGPGTRLTVL.

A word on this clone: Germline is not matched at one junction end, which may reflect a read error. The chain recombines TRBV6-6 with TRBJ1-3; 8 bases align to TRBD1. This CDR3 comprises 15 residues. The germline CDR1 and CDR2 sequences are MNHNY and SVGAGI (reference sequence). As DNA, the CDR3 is TGTGCCAGCAGTAACTCGGACAGGGCTGGAAACACCATATATTTT. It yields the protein CASSNSDRAGNTIYF.

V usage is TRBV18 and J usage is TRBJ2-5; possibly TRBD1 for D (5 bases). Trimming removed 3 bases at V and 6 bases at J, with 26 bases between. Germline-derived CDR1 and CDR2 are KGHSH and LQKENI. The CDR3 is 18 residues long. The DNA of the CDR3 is TGTGCCAGCTCACCCCCCTACCAGGGCGCGGTTAGTGGGCAGACCCAGTACTTC. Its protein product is CASSPPYQGAVSGQTQYF.